One sample yielded the 24 T cell receptor beta chains listed below, sequenced in a study of blood T cell repertoires in COVID-19. Sequencing was performed with immunoSEQ multiplex PCR; in TCRdb, only in-frame clones are kept and a portion is missing. The sample consists of about 250,000 clones, 85% of them appearing once. Sequencing used peripheral blood. Source of these receptors: a man aged 45-60 years with active or convalescent COVID-19.

J is TRBJ2-3 and V is TRBV2, with D possibly matching TRBD2 (5 bases). V lost 2 bases and J lost 0, with 6 bases in between. Germline CDR1 reads SNHLY; CDR2 reads FYNNEI. CDR3 length equals 14 residues. CDR3 in amino acids: CASSETGSTDTQYF. As DNA, the CDR3 is TGTGCCAGCAGTGAAACGGGGAGCACAGATACGCAGTATTTT.

This clone was counted between two and nine times. This sequence joins TRBV6-5 and TRBJ2-1, with no clear D. The germline gives CDR1 MNHEY, CDR2 SVGAGI. The CDR3 length is 13 residues. V dropped 4 bases and J dropped 6 bases, with 10 bases sitting between them. In DNA form, the CDR3 reads TGTGCCAGCAGTTCGCGAAAACCCAATGAGCAGTTCTTC. It codes for CASSSRKPNEQFF.

V gene TRBV7-9 combines with J gene TRBJ2-1; D uncertain. The CDR3 is made up of 15 amino acids. Trimming left V 2 bases short and J 3 bases short, with 11 bases between. Germline CDR1 is SEHNR and CDR2 is FQNEAQ (reference sequence). The DNA of the CDR3 is TGTGCCAGCAGCTTACGCCCCCGAGACTACAATGAGCAGTTCTTC. Residues: CASSLRPRDYNEQFF.

The rearrangement links TRBV28 to TRBJ1-6; 10 positions agree with TRBD1. After removal of 5 bases from V and 11 bases from J, the junction contained 9 bases not matched to a gene. The CDR3 has 15 residues. Germline CDR1 is MDHEN and CDR2 is SYDVKM. The CDR3 loop reads CASSLWTGGIAPLHF. The DNA for the CDR3 is TGTGCCAGCAGTCTCTGGACAGGGGGAATAGCACCCCTCCACTTT.

This clone showed up just once. The V call is TRBV7-8, the J call TRBJ1-1; 9 bases fit TRBD1. Germline V gene sequence: CDR1 SGHVS, CDR2 FQNEAQ. Trimming removed 0 bases from V and 7 bases from J; junction bases left unmatched: 6. The CDR3 totals 15 residues. In DNA, the CDR3 is TGTGCCAGCAGCTTAGCGTTCAGGACAGGGGTTGAAGCTTTCTTT. Translating gives CASSLAFRTGVEAFF. Combining the CDR3 with reference TRBV7-8 and TRBJ1-1 gives the whole variable domain GAGVSQSPRYKVAKRGQDVALRCDPISGHVSLFWYQQALGQGPEFLTYFQNEAQLDKSGLPSDRFFAERPEGSVSTLKIQRTQQEDSAVYLCASSLAFRTGVEAFFGQGTRLTVV.

The chain carries TRBV4-1 and TRBJ2-3; maybe TRBD1 (6 bases). CDR3 length: 16 amino acids. The germline V gene encodes CDR1 MGHRA and CDR2 YSYEKL. Trimming removed 1 base at V and 2 bases at J, with 13 bases between. The CDR3 loop reads CASSQGGGQYTDTQYF. CDR3 in DNA: TGCGCCAGCAGCCAAGGAGGGGGACAATACACAGATACGCAGTATTTT.

A few counts support this clone. The chain employs TRBV18 and TRBJ1-2, with TRBD1 as a possible D gene (5 bases). CDR3 length equals 13 residues. Germline V CDR1 and CDR2: KGHSH, LQKENI. With 4 bases removed from V and 3 bases from J, the gap between germline ends came to 9 bases. The CDR3 DNA follows: TGTGCCAGCTCACTACAGGTGGACTATGGCTACACCTTC. Amino acids: CASSLQVDYGYTF.

This clone was observed a handful of times. The chain uses TRBV5-1 and TRBJ2-3, with D perhaps matching TRBD2 (5 bases). V lost 2 bases, J lost 0 bases, and 7 bases lay in between. The CDR3 is made up of 14 amino acids. Germline CDR1 SGHRS, CDR2 YFSETQ. The CDR3 sequence: CASSFGDSTDTQYF. Here the CDR3 DNA reads TGCGCCAGCAGCTTCGGGGATAGCACAGATACGCAGTATTTT.

The V and J genes are TRBV3-1 (or the pseudogene TRBV3-2) and TRBJ2-7, with 7 positions matching TRBD2. CDR3 length: 15 amino acids. V lost 4 bases, J lost 2 bases, and 8 bases stayed unmatched. Germline CDR1 LGHDT, CDR2 YNNKEL (reference sequence). For the CDR3, the DNA is TGTGCCAGCAGCCCCGGACTAGTGAGGACCTACGAGCAGTACTTC. It yields the protein CASSPGLVRTYEQYF.

This clone was seen a few times. The chain employs TRBV5-3 and TRBJ2-5; 13 bases fit TRBD2. TRBV5-3 is an ORF, with its function uncertain. CDR3 length equals 18 residues. V lost 4 bases and J lost 5; bases outside the gene matches: 14. CDR3: CARSRPGLAGVVRETQYF. DNA of the CDR3: TGTGCCAGAAGCCGACCTGGACTAGCGGGAGTGGTCCGGGAGACCCAGTACTTC.

The chain employs TRBV6-5 and TRBJ2-2, with D unresolved. Trimming left V 5 bases short and J 2 bases short, with 12 bases between. The CDR3 is 15 residues long. CDR1 and CDR2 (germline): MNHEY, SVGAGI. This CDR3 reads CASSRQTANTGELFF. CDR3 bases: TGTGCCAGCAGTAGGCAGACTGCCAACACCGGGGAGCTGTTTTTT.

The chain carries TRBV3-1 (or the pseudogene TRBV3-2) and TRBJ2-2; no reliable D call. The germline CDR1 and CDR2 sequences are LGHDT and YNNKEL (reference sequence). Trimming pared 0 bases from V and 8 bases from J, leaving 7 bases between. CDR3 size: 13 residues. The CDR3 sequence is CASSQDDGGELFF. The CDR3 DNA reads TGTGCCAGCAGCCAAGATGACGGGGGGGAGCTGTTTTTT.

This sequence joins TRBV15 and TRBJ2-1; 10 bases are a match to TRBD2. The J segment lost 6 bases and the V segment lost 6 bases, leaving 5 bases of the junction unmatched. Per germline, CDR1 LNHNV and CDR2 YYDKDF (reference sequence). There are 14 residues in the CDR3. The CDR3 sequence is CATSLSGRANEQFF. The CDR3 bases are TGTGCCACCAGTTTAAGCGGGAGGGCCAATGAGCAGTTCTTC.

V usage is TRBV2 and J usage is TRBJ2-1; 13 bases line up with TRBD2. Unmatched junction bases numbered 9, after V lost 5 bases and J lost 8 bases. CDR3 length: 16 amino acids. Looked up from germline, CDR1 is SNHLY and CDR2 is FYNNEI. CDR3 bases: TGTGCCAGCAGTCCTTGGACTAGCGGGAGTAGCCATGAGCAGTTCTTC. Residues: CASSPWTSGSSHEQFF.

This clone was counted once. V is TRBV6-9 and J is TRBJ1-2; no definite D call. Germline-derived CDR1 and CDR2 are MNHGY and SVAAGI. CDR3 length equals 9 residues. The V gene lost 8 bases and the J gene lost 7 bases, with 5 bases spanning the gap. CDR3 loop: CASSGGYTF. The CDR3 nucleotides are TGTGCCAGCTCCGGTGGCTACACCTTC.

The chain is built from TRBV3-1 (or the pseudogene TRBV3-2) and TRBJ2-1; D gene ambiguous. V was clipped by 1 base and J by 3 bases, with 10 bases between them. The CDR3 spans 15 residues. Germline-derived CDR1 and CDR2 are LGHDT and YNNKEL (reference sequence). CDR3 amino acids: CASSQGSSGYNEQFF. The CDR3 nucleotides are TGTGCCAGCAGCCAAGGGAGTTCGGGCTACAATGAGCAGTTCTTC.

V is TRBV7-6 and J is TRBJ2-2; 14 nucleotides agree with TRBD2. The CDR3 totals 17 residues. The V gene end was trimmed by 2 bases and the J gene end by 6 bases; junction bases not matched to a gene: 5. Looked up from germline, CDR1 is SGHVS and CDR2 is FNYEAQ. CDR3 DNA: TGTGCCAGCAGCTTACTTCCGGGACTAGCGGGAGCCGGGGAGCTGTTTTTT. Encoded protein: CASSLLPGLAGAGELFF.

This clone occurred many times. The gene calls are TRBV5-1 and TRBJ2-1; TRBD2 agrees at 9 bases. The V gene end was trimmed by 4 bases and the J gene end by 7 bases; junction bases not matched to a gene: 12. The CDR3 loop spans 16 amino acids. Germline V gives CDR1 SGHRS, CDR2 YFSETQ. The CDR3 coding sequence is TGCGCCAGCAGCCCCCTGGCGGGAGGGCCAGTGAATGAGCAGTTCTTC. This sequence encodes CASSPLAGGPVNEQFF.

This chain joins TRBV12-3 or TRBV12-4 and TRBJ2-7; D unresolved. The CDR3 runs 12 residues. V was shortened by 3 bases and J by 4 bases, with 7 bases between the two germline ends. DNA for the CDR3: TGTGCCAGCAGTTTGAGAGATTACGAGCAGTACTTC. Translating gives CASSLRDYEQYF.

The J gene is TRBJ1-1, the V gene TRBV4-1; no definite D call. Trimming pared 2 bases from V and 5 bases from J, leaving 15 bases between. Germline CDR1 is MGHRA and CDR2 is YSYEKL. The CDR3 totals 15 residues. The CDR3 loop reads CASSQTRDGRTEAFF. In DNA form, the CDR3 reads TGCGCCAGCAGCCAAACGAGAGACGGGAGAACTGAAGCTTTCTTT.

This clone was detected a few times. This chain joins TRBV6-5 and TRBJ1-1; 7 positions agree with TRBD1. The CDR3 covers 14 residues. Germline V CDR1 and CDR2: MNHEY, SVGAGI. V trimming: 9 bases; J trimming: 0 bases; junction bases outside the gene matches: 7. CDR3 sequence reads: CASEPGGMNTEAFF. The DNA for the CDR3 is TGTGCCAGTGAACCAGGGGGTATGAACACTGAAGCTTTCTTT.

V is TRBV16 and J is TRBJ2-4; TRBD2 agrees at 7 bases. The V gene's germline CDR1 is KGHSY and CDR2 FQNENV. This CDR3 region has 18 residues. V shed 2 bases, J shed 9 bases, and the junction held 19 bases outside the gene matches. CDR3 sequence (DNA): TGTGCCAGCAGCCAAGGCGAAGGGGCCGCTACTGGGAGGGGCATTCAGTACTTC. Translation: CASSQGEGAATGRGIQYF.

V and J are TRBV19 and TRBJ2-1; possibly TRBD1 for D (5 bases). The V end was cut by 6 bases, the J end by 0 bases, with 12 bases between. The CDR3 has 15 residues. Germline values: CDR1 LNHDA, CDR2 SQIVND (reference sequence). The CDR3 loop reads CASSPRAASYNEQFF. CDR3 bases: TGTGCCAGTAGCCCCAGGGCGGCCTCCTACAATGAGCAGTTCTTC.

The V gene is TRBV5-1, the J gene TRBJ2-2; 11 bases map to TRBD2. The CDR3 loop spans 15 amino acids. The V gene end was trimmed by 6 bases and the J gene end by 8 bases; junction bases not matched to a gene: 9. The germline V gene has CDR1 SGHRS and CDR2 YFSETQ. The CDR3 DNA sequence: TGCGCCAGCAATTCTTTAGCGGGAGGGCCAGGGGAGCTGTTTTTT. This translates into CASNSLAGGPGELFF.